The T cell receptor beta chain under discussion was sequenced for a study of blood T cell repertoires in COVID-19. Germline V gene sequence: CDR1 LNHDA, CDR2 SQIVND (reference sequence). CDR3 length: 14 amino acids. Trimming pared 5 bases from V and 2 bases from J, leaving 9 bases between. This table comes from immunoSEQ multiplex PCR, and its TCRdb copy is limited to in-frame clones, with some not included. The data hold roughly 140,000 clones, with less than 85% observed a single time. This receptor was taken from a human donor in a cohort sampled during active COVID-19. Material: peripheral blood. This rearrangement joins TRBV19 to TRBJ2-2; D gene ambiguous. CDR3 sequence: CASSEAVNTGELFF. In nucleotides, the CDR3 is TGTGCCAGTAGTGAGGCGGTAAACACCGGGGAGCTGTTTTTT.